This is a list of T cell receptor beta chains from one sample in a study of blood T cell repertoires in COVID-19. Repertoires were generated with immunoSEQ multiplex PCR, while TCRdb's copy carries only in-frame clones and drops some. Of about 260,000 clones listed, approximately 84% are singletons. The sequenced sample consisted of peripheral blood. Receptors originate from a woman of 80 years or more with acute or convalescent COVID-19. Each CDR3 is given with its conserved first and last residue. A D gene is named only where the DNA matches it firmly. The size field is filled for only some rows; it gives once, few, many or a size class.

clone_size	d_call	cdr3_length	j_call	v_call	cdr3_aa	cdr3_nt
NA	NA	11	TRBJ1-1	TRBV6-1	CASSEGTDAFF	TGTGCCAGCAGTGAAGGGACAGATGCTTTCTTT
NA	TRBD1	13	TRBJ1-5	TRBV6-5	CASRYRGNQPQHF	TGTGCCAGCAGATACAGGGGGAATCAGCCCCAGCATTTT
NA	TRBD1	14	TRBJ1-2	TRBV5-4	CASSLEGANYGYTF	TGTGCCAGCAGCTTGGAGGGGGCAAACTATGGCTACACCTTC
many	NA	15	TRBJ1-5	TRBV9	CASSFGSDSNQPQHF	TGTGCCAGCAGCTTCGGGTCGGATAGCAATCAGCCCCAGCATTTT
few	TRBD1	12	TRBJ2-7	TRBV11-2	CASSRQGYEQYF	TGTGCCAGCAGTAGACAGGGCTACGAGCAGTACTTC
NA	NA	14	TRBJ2-1	TRBV14	CASSQDLVSNEQFF	TGTGCCAGCAGCCAAGATCTAGTTAGCAATGAGCAGTTCTTC
NA	TRBD1	13	TRBJ1-2	TRBV3-1/TRBV3-2	CASSQDRGYGYTF	TGTGCCAGCAGCCAAGACAGGGGGTACGGCTACACCTTC
NA	TRBD1	13	TRBJ1-2	TRBV5-1	CASTTGGFYGYTF	TGCGCCAGCACAACAGGGGGATTTTATGGCTACACCTTC
NA	NA	13	TRBJ1-4	TRBV2	CATQNRGEEKLFF	TGTGCCACCCAAAATAGGGGCGAAGAAAAACTGTTTTTT
NA	NA	15	TRBJ1-4	TRBV7-9	CASSLSSQSNEKLFF	TGTGCCAGCAGCTTATCCTCTCAGTCTAATGAAAAACTGTTTTTT